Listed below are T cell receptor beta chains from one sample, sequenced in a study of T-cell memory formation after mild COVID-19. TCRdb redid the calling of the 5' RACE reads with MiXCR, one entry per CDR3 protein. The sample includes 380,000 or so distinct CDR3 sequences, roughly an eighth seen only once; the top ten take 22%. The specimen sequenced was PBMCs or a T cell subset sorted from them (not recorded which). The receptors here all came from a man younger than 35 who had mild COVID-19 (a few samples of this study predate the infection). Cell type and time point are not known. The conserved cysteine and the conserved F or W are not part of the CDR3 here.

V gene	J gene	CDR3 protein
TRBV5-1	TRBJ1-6	ASSSDGWGSPLH
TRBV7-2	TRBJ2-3	ASSPPSADTQY
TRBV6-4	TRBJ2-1	ASSDSARHPYNEQF
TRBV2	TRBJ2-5	ASEGQGSLQETQY
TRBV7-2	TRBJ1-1	ASSSRTENTEAF
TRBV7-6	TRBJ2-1	ASSFARDRRTPYNEQF
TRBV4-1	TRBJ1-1	ASSRTGTGTEAF
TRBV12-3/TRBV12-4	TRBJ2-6	ASSFTGANVLT
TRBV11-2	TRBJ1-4	ASRQGAVANEKLF
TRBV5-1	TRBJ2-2	ASSTGTGGFGELF
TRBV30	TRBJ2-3	AWSGLTGLTDTQY
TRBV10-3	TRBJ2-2	AISRDSGTGELF
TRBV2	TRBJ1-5	ASSEAGSGNQPQH
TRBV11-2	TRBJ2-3	ASSCRDFRTDTQY
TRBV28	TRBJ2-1	ASRRPGTGLLYNEQF
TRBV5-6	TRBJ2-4	ASSFGGLAKNIQY
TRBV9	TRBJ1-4	ASSRGRGGEKLF
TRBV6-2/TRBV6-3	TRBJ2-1	ASSQGIAGGPYLSEQF
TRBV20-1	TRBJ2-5	SARDSQQETQY
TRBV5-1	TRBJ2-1	ASSFLDRGTNEQF
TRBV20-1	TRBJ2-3	SARPYTEGTDTQY
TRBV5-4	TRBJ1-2	ASTLSQGGAVGYT
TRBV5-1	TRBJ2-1	ASSLVPLAHNEQF
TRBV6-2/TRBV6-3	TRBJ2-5	ASSWERTQY
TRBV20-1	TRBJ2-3	SARVPTSGGQSTDTQY
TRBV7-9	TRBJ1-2	ASSLGAGQDYGYT
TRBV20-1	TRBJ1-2	SASFGGNYGYT
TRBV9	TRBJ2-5	ASSAPELSETQY
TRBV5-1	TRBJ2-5	ASSPGVGGQETQY
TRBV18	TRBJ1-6	ASSPGGGDSPLH
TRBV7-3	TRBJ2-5	ASSSSGYRQETQY
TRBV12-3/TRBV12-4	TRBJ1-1	ASSFMNEAF
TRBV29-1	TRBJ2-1	SVEESYNEQF
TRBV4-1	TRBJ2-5	ASSSTEQETQY
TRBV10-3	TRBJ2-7	AISPDRATYEQY
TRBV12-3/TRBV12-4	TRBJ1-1	ASSRLPEAF
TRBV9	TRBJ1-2	ASSGGEYYGYT
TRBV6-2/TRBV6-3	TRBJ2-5	ASRRGGGETQY
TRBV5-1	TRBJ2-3	ASSTGDTGVTQY
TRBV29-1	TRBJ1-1	SVKGMNTEAF
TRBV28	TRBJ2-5	ASSFHGADKETQY
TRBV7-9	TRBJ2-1	ASSQTSGSSNEQF
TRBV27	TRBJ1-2	ASSSFTRGINGYT
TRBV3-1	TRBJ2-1	ASSQVRVSYNEQF
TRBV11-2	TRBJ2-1	ASRTISGGAFNEQF
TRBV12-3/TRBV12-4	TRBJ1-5	ASNYGDRGNQPQH
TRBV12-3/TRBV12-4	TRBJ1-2	ASNPSGGVPGYT
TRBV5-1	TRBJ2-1	ASSLAVYNEQF
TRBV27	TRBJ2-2	ASSLLGRGQNGELF
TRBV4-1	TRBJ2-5	ASSQDRQDQETQY